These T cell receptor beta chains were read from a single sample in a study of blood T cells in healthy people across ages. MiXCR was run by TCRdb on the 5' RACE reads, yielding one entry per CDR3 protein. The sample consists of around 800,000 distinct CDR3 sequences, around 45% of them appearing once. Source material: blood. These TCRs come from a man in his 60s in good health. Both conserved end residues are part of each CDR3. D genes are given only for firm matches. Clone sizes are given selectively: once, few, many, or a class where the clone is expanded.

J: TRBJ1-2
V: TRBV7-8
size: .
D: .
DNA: TGTGCCAGCAGCTTAACGAGTTCAAGAGCTAACTATGGCTACACCTTC
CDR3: CASSLTSSRANYGYTF

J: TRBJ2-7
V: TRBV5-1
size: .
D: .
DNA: TGCGCCAGCAGCCAACGCGGAAATTCCTCCTACGAGCAGTACTTC
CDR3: CASSQRGNSSYEQYF

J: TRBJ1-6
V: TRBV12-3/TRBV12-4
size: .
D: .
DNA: TGTGCCAGCAGCCGAGCCCAGGGCGATTCACCCCCCCACTTT
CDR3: CASSRAQGDSPPHF

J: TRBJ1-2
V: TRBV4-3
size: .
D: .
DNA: TGCGCCAGCAGCCAAGTTCGCCAGGTCGGCTATGGCTACACCTTC
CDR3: CASSQVRQVGYGYTF

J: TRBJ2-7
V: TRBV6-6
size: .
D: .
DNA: TGTGCCAGCAGTAAGGGGACCTTGGGCGAGCAGTACTTC
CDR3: CASSKGTLGEQYF

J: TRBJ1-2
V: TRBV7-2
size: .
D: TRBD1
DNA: TGTGCCAGCAGCTTAAGCTCTTGGGACAGGGGGTTAGACTATGGCTACACCTTC
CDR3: CASSLSSWDRGLDYGYTF

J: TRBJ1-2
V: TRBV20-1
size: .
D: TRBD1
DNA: TGCAGTGCGCACATACCGGGACAGGGAGGTCATGGCTACACCTTC
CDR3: CSAHIPGQGGHGYTF

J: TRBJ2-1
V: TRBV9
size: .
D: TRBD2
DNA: TGTGCCAGCAGCTCCGGGGGGGGGCGCCGGACCGCTGAGCAGTTCTTC
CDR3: CASSSGGGRRTAEQFF

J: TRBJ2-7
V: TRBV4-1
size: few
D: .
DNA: TGCGCCAGCAGCCCAGAGGCAGGGGGGGAGCAGTACTTC
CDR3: CASSPEAGGEQYF

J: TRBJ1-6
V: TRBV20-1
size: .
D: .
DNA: TGCAGTGCTAGAGATCGGAGCAGGCCTGGGAGCTCCTATAATTCACCCCTCCACTTT
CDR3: CSARDRSRPGSSYNSPLHF

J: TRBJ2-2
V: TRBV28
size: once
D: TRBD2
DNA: TGTGCCAGCAGTTCACTAGCGGGGGGGACGAACACCGGGGAGCTGTTTTTT
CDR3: CASSSLAGGTNTGELFF

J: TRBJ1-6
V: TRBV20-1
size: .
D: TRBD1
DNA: TGCAGTGCAGTTGGACAGGGGAATTCACCCCTCCACTTT
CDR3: CSAVGQGNSPLHF

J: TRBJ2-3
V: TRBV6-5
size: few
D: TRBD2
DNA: TGTGCCAGCAGTTACCGGGAACTAGCGGGGGGAAACACAGATACGCAGTATTTT
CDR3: CASSYRELAGGNTDTQYF

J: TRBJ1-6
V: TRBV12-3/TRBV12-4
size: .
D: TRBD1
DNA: TGTGCCAGCAGTTCGACAGGGGGAGGGCTAGGTAATTCACCCCTCCACTTT
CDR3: CASSSTGGGLGNSPLHF

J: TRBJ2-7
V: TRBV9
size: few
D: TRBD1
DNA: TGTGCCAGCGGGGCGGGGACAGGGTCCTACGAGCAGTACTTC
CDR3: CASGAGTGSYEQYF

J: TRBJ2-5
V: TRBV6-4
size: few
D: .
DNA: TGTGCCAGCAGTGACCCATTGGTAGGAATCAAGGCCGGGACCCAGTACTTC
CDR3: CASSDPLVGIKAGTQYF

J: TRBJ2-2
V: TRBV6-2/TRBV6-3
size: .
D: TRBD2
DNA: TGTGCCAGCAGTAACGGACTAGCGGGAGCGAACACCGGGGAGCTGTTTTTT
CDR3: CASSNGLAGANTGELFF

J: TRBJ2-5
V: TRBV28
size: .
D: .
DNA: TGTGCCAGCAGTGCCCGAACAGGCCTTGCGGCACTTGAGCAGTACTTC
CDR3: CASSARTGLAALEQYF

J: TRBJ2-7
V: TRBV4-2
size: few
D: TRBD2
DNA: TGTGCCAGCAGCCAACCCCTGGCTAGCGGGGATCGCTACGAGCAGTACTTC
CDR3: CASSQPLASGDRYEQYF

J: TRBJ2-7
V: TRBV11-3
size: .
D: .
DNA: TGTGCCAGCAGCTTAGCGTCGGTATCCTCCTACGAGCAGTACTTC
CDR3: CASSLASVSSYEQYF

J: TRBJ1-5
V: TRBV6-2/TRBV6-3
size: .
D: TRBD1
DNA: TGTGCCAGCAGTTGGGGACAGGGTAATCAGCCCCAGCATTTT
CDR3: CASSWGQGNQPQHF

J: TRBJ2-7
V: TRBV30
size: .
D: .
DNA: TGTGCCTGGAGTGATGCACCCGGAGAGGTCGAGCAGTACTTC
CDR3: CAWSDAPGEVEQYF

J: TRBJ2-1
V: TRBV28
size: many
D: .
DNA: TGTGCCAGCAGTTTAAAGTACAATGAGCAGTTCTTC
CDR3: CASSLKYNEQFF

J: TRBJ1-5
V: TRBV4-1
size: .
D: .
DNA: TGCGCCAGCAGCCAAGATACGAGCTCAAATAATCAGCCCCAGCATTTT
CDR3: CASSQDTSSNNQPQHF

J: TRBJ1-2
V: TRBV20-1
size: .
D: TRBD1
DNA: TGCAGTGCTACCCCGACAGGGGATCCCAACTATGGCTACACCTTC
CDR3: CSATPTGDPNYGYTF

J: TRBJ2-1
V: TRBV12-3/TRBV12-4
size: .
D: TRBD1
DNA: TGTGCCAGCAGTGACAGGGGACGAGGCAATGAGCAGTTCTTC
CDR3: CASSDRGRGNEQFF

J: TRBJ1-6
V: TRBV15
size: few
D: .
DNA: TGTGCCACTAAGAAAACGGCTAATTCACCCCTCCACTTT
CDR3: CATKKTANSPLHF

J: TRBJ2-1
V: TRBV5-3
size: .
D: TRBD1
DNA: TGTGCCAGAAGGACAGGGCCTTACAATGAGCAGTTCTTC
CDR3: CARRTGPYNEQFF

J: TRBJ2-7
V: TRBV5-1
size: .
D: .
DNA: TGCGCCAGCAGCCCGGTCCCGGCAGGAGGCGAGCAGTACTTC
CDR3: CASSPVPAGGEQYF

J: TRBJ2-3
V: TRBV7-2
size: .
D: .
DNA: TGTGCCAGCAGCTCCGAATGGGTAACCGGGGGGCCGATAGATACGCAGTATTTT
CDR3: CASSSEWVTGGPIDTQYF

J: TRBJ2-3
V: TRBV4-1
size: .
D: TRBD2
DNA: TGCGCCAGCAGCCAAGGGCGGACTAGCGGACTCACAGATACGCAGTATTTT
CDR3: CASSQGRTSGLTDTQYF

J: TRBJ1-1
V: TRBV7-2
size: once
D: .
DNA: TGTGCCAGCAGCTTAGACAGAATTCGGACTGAAGCTTTCTTT
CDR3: CASSLDRIRTEAFF

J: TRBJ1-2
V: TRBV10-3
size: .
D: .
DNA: TGTGCCATCAGGGGGGACAATTATGGCTACACCTTC
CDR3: CAIRGDNYGYTF

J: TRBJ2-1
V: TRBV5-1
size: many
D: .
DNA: TGCGCCAGCAGCAGACGAGCCTGGGACAATGAGCAGTTCTTC
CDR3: CASSRRAWDNEQFF

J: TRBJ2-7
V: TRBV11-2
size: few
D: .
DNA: TGTGCCAGCAGCTTAATCTTCCCCTCTGCCCCCTACGAGCAGTACTTC
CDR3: CASSLIFPSAPYEQYF

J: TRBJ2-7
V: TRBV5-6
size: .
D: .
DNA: TGTGCCAGCAGCTTGGACCCGGGCTACGAGCAGTACTTC
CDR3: CASSLDPGYEQYF

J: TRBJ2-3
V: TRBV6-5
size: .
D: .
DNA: TGTGCCAGCAGTTACTCGGCGGGTATCACAGATACGCAGTATTTT
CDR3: CASSYSAGITDTQYF

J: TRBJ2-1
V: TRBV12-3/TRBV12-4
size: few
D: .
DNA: TGTGCCAGCAGTTTAGAGGGGTATGGGGAGCAGTTCTTC
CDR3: CASSLEGYGEQFF

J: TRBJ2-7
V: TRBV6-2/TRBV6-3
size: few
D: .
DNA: TGTGCCAGCAGACCCGGTGGCAGGGTAGGCGAGCAGTACTTC
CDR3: CASRPGGRVGEQYF

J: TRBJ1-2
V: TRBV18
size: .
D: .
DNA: TGTGCCAGCTCACCACCCGGGGGGCCTGGCTACACCTTC
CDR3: CASSPPGGPGYTF